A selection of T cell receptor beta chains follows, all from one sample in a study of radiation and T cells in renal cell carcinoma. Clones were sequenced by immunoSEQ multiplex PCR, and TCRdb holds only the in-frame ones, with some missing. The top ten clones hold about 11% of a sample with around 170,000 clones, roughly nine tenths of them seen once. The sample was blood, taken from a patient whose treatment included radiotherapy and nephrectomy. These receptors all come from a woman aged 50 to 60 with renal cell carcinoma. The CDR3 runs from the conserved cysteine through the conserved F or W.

CASSPGRGTEAFF	TRBV6-1
CASRMRNREEGYGYTF	TRBV27
CASSLGQGASGELFF	TRBV5-1
CASSQGAGPKTGELFF	TRBV2
CASRKGGVLETQYF	TRBV19
CASSRGEGNYGYTF	TRBV19
CSVVFLDLNTEAFF	TRBV29-1
CASRMAWQSGTGELFF	TRBV5-1
CASSIGTVNQPQHF	TRBV19
CASSSEGLAGGHTGELFF	TRBV5-1
CASSDGGRNGEKLFF	TRBV10-1
CASSHPGQRTDTQYF	TRBV4-1
CASSPGYRYEQYF	TRBV7-7
CASSPVWTPNTEAFF	TRBV7-2
CAWSVAEEAFF	TRBV30
CASSDRDSYGYTF	TRBV4-1
CASSEASYNEQFF	TRBV6-1
CASSLASTVQETQYF	TRBV7-2
CASSPTSGGGYNEQFF	TRBV9
CASSYSLGWEKLFF	TRBV6-6
CASSLDRATEAFF	TRBV7-9
CASSVAGSWNTEAFF	TRBV9
CASSLSSKAPSSYNEQFF	TRBV7-7
CASRQPTDLGTEAFF	TRBV10-2
CASSRTGENSPLHF	TRBV18
CASSPRTANYGYTF	TRBV19
CASSSRTSGGTDTQYF	TRBV7-2
CASSLDVARGPQHF	TRBV7-9
CASSWGRGVNQPQHF	TRBV6-5
CASETPGVRNTIYF	TRBV19
CASSFTGQETQYF	TRBV7-2
CAISELGIDYGYTF	TRBV10-3
CASSSPQETQYF	TRBV6-5
CASSIEDRDGYTF	TRBV18
CASSSDRGNNQPQHF	TRBV7-2
CASSLGQRGQGGQPQHF	TRBV7-2
CASSLRTDTQYF	TRBV5-1
CASSLGAGITDTQYF	TRBV7-6
CASSSGGRGVGYTF	TRBV5-1
CASSLFSRGTGNQPQHF	TRBV5-5
CATSSRTGTVAGNTIYF	TRBV15
CASRNGLNYGYTF	TRBV2
CASSFALVETQYF	TRBV2
CASSPVNYGYTF	TRBV7-3
CASSLGQGLNEKLFF	TRBV5-1
CASSAQGANSPLHF	TRBV9